This TCR beta chain originates from a study of cytomegalovirus exposure and HLA in healthy donors. The study's findings and limits: CMV antigen specificity was confirmed in vitro for three CMV-associated chains. Later work showed greater clonal expansion in HLA-associated TCR beta chains than in equally common others. The sole available immune exposure information was CMV serostatus. It was 160 or so TCR beta chains that were listed as cytomegalovirus-associated.

Germline V gene lookup returns CDR1 SGHAT and CDR2 FQNNGV. CDR3 length: 14 amino acids. V dropped 8 bases and J dropped 3; count of bases not matched to a gene: 7. With 60 Vbeta and 13 Jbeta primers, the PCR was carried out. Profiling relied on immunoSEQ multiplex PCR, and the TCRdb table lists in-frame clones only, not all of them. The sample consists of approximately 160,000 clones, approximately 72% of them appearing once. Comment on this clone: Its target is unknown.

This sequence joins TRBV11-2 and TRBJ2-7; 10 bases fit TRBD1. Material: PBMCs. The origin of this receptor is a man between 18 and 35 years old in good health and CMV-seronegative. The CDR3: CASGGGQGIYEQYF. The CDR3 coding sequence is TGTGCCAGCGGGGGGGGACAGGGGATCTACGAGCAGTACTTC.